This T cell receptor (beta chain) came from a study of control samples from healthy donors and cancer patients. The repertoire was sequenced with immunoSEQ multiplex PCR; TCRdb's copy has only in-frame clones and lacks some. The sample records just under 100,000 clones, 93% being singletons. Germline V gene sequence: CDR1 KGHSH, CDR2 LQKENI. The CDR3 totals 13 residues. V lost 1 base to trimming and J lost 7 bases, with 10 bases between them. The receptor was isolated from a man aged 18 to 30 in good health. Sequenced sample: blood. The genes are TRBV18 and TRBJ1-1, with TRBD1 as a possible D gene (5 bases). CDR3: CASSPRGQGEAFF. Written as DNA, the CDR3 is TGTGCCAGCTCACCACGTGGTCAGGGTGAAGCTTTCTTT.